This section outlines one TCR beta chain sequence together with its context. The CDR3 is 15 amino acids. The V gene's germline CDR1 is LGHDT and CDR2 YNNKEL (reference sequence). Trimming pared 1 base from V and 4 bases from J, leaving 10 bases between. This entry is derived from a study of blood T cells in healthy people across ages. Together with a sample-barcoded 5' primer, a J-beta primer mix was included in a second PCR lasting about 7 to 12 cycles. TCRdb re-analysed the 5' RACE reads in MiXCR, keeping a single row per CDR3 protein. The table includes about 800,000 distinct CDR3 sequences, about three fifths detected once.

The sequence derives from a man aged 30 to 39 in good health. V gene TRBV3-1 combines with J gene TRBJ1-4; D is undetermined. The sequenced material came from blood. The chain's CDR3 is CASSQGWMNNEKLFF. Here the CDR3 DNA reads TGTGCCAGCAGCCAAGGGTGGATGAATAATGAAAAACTGTTTTTT.